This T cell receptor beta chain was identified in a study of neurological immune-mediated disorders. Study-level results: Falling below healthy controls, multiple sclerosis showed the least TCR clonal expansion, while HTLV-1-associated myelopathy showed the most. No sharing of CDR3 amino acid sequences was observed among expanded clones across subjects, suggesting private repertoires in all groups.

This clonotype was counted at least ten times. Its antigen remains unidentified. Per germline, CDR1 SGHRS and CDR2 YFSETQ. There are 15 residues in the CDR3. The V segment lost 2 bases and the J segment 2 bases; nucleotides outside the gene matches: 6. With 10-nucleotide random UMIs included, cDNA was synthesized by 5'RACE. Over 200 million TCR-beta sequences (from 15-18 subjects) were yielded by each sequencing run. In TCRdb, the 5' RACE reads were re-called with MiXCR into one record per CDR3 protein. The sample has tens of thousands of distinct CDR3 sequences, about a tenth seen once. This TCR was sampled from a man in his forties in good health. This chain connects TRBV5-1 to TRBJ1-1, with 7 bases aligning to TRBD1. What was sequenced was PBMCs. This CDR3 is CASSLFVGGNTEAFF. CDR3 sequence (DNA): TGCGCCAGCAGCTTATTCGTAGGGGGCAACACTGAAGCTTTCTTT.